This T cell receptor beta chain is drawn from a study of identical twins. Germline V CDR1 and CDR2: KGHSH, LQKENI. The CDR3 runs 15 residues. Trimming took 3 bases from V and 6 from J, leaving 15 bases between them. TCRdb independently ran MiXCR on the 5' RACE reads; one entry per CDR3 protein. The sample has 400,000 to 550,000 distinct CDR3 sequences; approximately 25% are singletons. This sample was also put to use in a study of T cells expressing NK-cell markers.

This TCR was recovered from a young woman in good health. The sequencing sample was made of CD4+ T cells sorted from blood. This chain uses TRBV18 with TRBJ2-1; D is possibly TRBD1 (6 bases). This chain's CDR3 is CASSPRQDPGNEQFF. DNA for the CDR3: TGTGCCAGCTCACCTCGACAGGACCCGGGCAATGAGCAGTTCTTC.